The entry below describes one T cell receptor (beta chain). These data originate in a study of blood T cell repertoires in COVID-19. Methods used by the authors: Amplification of reference gene primers provided the estimated nucleated cell counts. This table comes from immunoSEQ multiplex PCR, and its TCRdb copy is limited to in-frame clones, with some not included. Clonal size and the V and J genes are those of that table, whereas D and trimming came from the DNA. This table holds about half a million clones, around 85% found once. CDR1 is SGHAT, CDR2 FQNNGV, per germline. Losses at the gene ends were 0 bases for V and 2 bases for J; bases not matched to a gene: 5. The CDR3 is made up of 16 amino acids.

V and J are TRBV11-2 and TRBJ2-7, with 9 bases identical to TRBD1. This receptor was obtained from a human donor in a cohort sampled during active COVID-19. The specimen sequenced was peripheral blood. The CDR3 region has the DNA TGTGCCAGCAGCTTAGAGGACGGGACAGGGACCTACGAGCAGTACTTC. This sequence encodes CASSLEDGTGTYEQYF.